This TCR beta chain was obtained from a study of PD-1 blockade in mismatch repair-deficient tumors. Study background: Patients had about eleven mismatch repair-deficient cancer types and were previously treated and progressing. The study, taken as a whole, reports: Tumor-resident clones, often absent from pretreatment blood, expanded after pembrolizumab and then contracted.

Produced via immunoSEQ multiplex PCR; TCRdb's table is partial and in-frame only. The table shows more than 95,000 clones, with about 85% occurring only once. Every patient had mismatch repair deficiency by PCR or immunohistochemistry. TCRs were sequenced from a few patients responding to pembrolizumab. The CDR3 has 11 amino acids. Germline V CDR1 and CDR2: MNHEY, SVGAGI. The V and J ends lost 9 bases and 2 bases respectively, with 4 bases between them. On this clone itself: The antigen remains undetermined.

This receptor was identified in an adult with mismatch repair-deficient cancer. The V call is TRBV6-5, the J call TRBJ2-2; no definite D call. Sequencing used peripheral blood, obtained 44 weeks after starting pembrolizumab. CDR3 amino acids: CASYNTGELFF. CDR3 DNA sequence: TGTGCCAGTTATAACACCGGGGAGCTGTTTTTT.